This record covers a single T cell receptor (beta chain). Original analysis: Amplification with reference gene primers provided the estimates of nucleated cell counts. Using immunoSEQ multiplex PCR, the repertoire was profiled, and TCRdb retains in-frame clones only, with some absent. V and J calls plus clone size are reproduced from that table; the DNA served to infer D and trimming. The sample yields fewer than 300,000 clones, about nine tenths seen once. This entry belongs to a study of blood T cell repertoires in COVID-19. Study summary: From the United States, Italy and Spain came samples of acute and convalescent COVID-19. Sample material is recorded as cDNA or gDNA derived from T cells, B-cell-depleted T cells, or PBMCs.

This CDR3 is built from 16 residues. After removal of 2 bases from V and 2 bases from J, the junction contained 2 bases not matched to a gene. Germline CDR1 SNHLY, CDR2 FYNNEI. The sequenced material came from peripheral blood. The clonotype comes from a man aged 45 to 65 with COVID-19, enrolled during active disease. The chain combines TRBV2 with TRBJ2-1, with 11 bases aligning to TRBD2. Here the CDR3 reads CASSELAGGAYNEQFF. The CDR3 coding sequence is TGTGCCAGCAGTGAACTAGCGGGAGGTGCCTACAATGAGCAGTTCTTC.